This passage covers 21 T cell receptor beta chains from one sample sequenced in a study of CD8 T cells in ankylosing spondylitis. Points from the study as a whole: Ankylosing spondylitis blood appeared to be characterized by a TCR beta motif of fewer than ten highly homologous variants.

One entry per CDR3 protein results from TCRdb running MiXCR on the 5' RACE reads. The sample carries roughly 220,000 distinct CDR3 sequences, approximately 20% recorded once. These TCRs are of unknown antigen specificity. Sample: blood, either unsorted or a sorted T cell fraction (not recorded which). These receptors were collected from a male donor with ankylosing spondylitis.

This chain uses TRBV4-3 with TRBJ2-7; D not certain. The CDR3 runs to 14 residues. Trimming shortened V by 1 base and J by 3 bases, and 10 bases separated the two germline ends. Germline CDR1 LGHNA, CDR2 YSLEER. The CDR3 region has the DNA TGCGCCAGCAGCCAAGGGGTAGGCCTCTACGAGCAGTACTTC. Translating gives CASSQGVGLYEQYF.

The V call is TRBV11-1, the J call TRBJ2-1, with 9 bases matching TRBD1. CDR1 SGHAT and CDR2 FQDESV come from the germline V gene (reference sequence). The CDR3 is made up of 18 amino acids. The V and J ends lost 5 bases and 3 bases, in that order; junction bases with no gene match: 14. The CDR3 region is CASSPDRGVSPDYNEQFF. For the CDR3, the DNA is TGTGCCAGCAGCCCCGACAGGGGGGTAAGTCCGGACTACAATGAGCAGTTCTTC.

This clonotype was found a few times. The V gene is TRBV28, the J gene TRBJ2-3; D perhaps matches TRBD1 (5 bases). The CDR3 loop spans 15 amino acids. V was clipped by 3 bases and J by 4 bases, with 14 bases between them. Germline loops: CDR1 MDHEN, CDR2 SYDVKM. The CDR3 protein is CASSLPQGFSDTQYF. CDR3 sequence (DNA): TGTGCCAGCAGTTTGCCCCAGGGCTTCTCAGATACGCAGTATTTT.

In this sample, this clonotype turned up many times. The chain carries TRBV28 and TRBJ1-6; D is possibly TRBD1 (6 bases). CDR1 and CDR2 from the germline V gene are MDHEN and SYDVKM. The CDR3 is made up of 14 amino acids. Trimming took off 8 bases at V and 7 bases at J, with 15 bases between the two ends. The chain's CDR3 is CASSRGAGNSPLHF. The CDR3 bases are TGTGCCAGCTCAAGGGGGGCAGGGAATTCACCCCTCCACTTT.

This clonotype was seen many times. CDR3 coding DNA: TGTGCCAGCAGCCTAGGCCCGGGGGGGGCCAAAAACATTCAGTACTTC. It is translated as CASSLGPGGAKNIQYF. This sequence joins TRBV7-9 and TRBJ2-4, with TRBD2 identical over 8 bases. Germline trimming cut 5 bases from V and 1 base from J; bases unmatched to any gene: 7. From germline, CDR1 is SEHNR and CDR2 FQNEAQ (reference sequence). The CDR3 contains 16 residues.

The chain is built from TRBV15 and TRBJ2-5; TRBD1 matches 7 bases. CDR1 is LNHNV, CDR2 YYDKDF, per germline (reference sequence). V was clipped by 2 bases and J by 1 base; unmatched bases: 4. The CDR3 extends over 15 amino acids. The CDR3 coding sequence is TGTGCCACCAGCAGACAAAGGACAGGCCAAGAGACCCAGTACTTC. Its translation: CATSRQRTGQETQYF.

This rearrangement joins TRBV7-9 to TRBJ1-1, with a tentative D call TRBD1 (6 bases). V shed 5 bases and J shed 1 base, with 17 bases lying between them. The CDR3 runs 16 residues. Germline assignment: CDR1 SEHNR and CDR2 FQNEAQ (reference sequence). The CDR3 sequence is CASSPAAWGANTEAFF. The CDR3, as DNA: TGTGCCAGCAGCCCAGCCGCTTGGGGGGCGAACACTGAAGCTTTCTTT.

This clonotype was counted ten times or more. The chain has TRBV29-1 and TRBJ2-1; D perhaps matches TRBD2 (5 bases). With 7 bases removed from V and 0 bases from J, the gap between germline ends came to 13 bases. This CDR3 contains 14 residues. CDR1 is SQVTM and CDR2 is ANQGSEA in the germline V gene. The CDR3 region is CSAEGIGSYNEQFF. The DNA of the CDR3 is TGCAGCGCCGAGGGAATAGGCTCCTACAATGAGCAGTTCTTC.

The chain carries TRBV12-3 or TRBV12-4 and TRBJ1-1, with D perhaps TRBD1 (6 bases). Trimming cost V 3 bases and J 1 base, with 9 bases left between them. The CDR3 runs 14 residues. The CDR3 sequence: CASSFLGANTEAFF. The CDR3 DNA reads as TGTGCCAGCAGTTTTCTGGGGGCGAACACTGAAGCTTTCTTT.

This sequence joins TRBV12-3 or TRBV12-4 and TRBJ1-5; no reliable D call. The CDR3 has 13 residues. Trimming pared 0 bases from V and 7 bases from J, leaving 7 bases between. CDR3 in amino acids: CASSLAGVQPQHF. CDR3 sequence (DNA): TGTGCCAGCAGTTTAGCCGGGGTCCAGCCCCAGCATTTT.

The chain employs TRBV29-1 and TRBJ2-7; weak D call: TRBD1 (6 bases). The CDR3 extends over 11 amino acids. Germline V gene data show CDR1 as SQVTM and CDR2 as ANQGSEA. With 6 bases removed from V and 6 bases from J, the gap between germline ends came to 12 bases. The CDR3 spells CSVGTPGEQYF. CDR3 bases: TGCAGCGTCGGGACACCCGGCGAGCAGTACTTC.

This clonotype was counted only a few times. The gene calls are TRBV2 and TRBJ1-5; TRBD1 might be the D (6 bases). Between the trimmed V and J ends, which lost 6 bases and 4 bases, there was a span of 16 bases. CDR1 is SNHLY and CDR2 is FYNNEI in the germline V gene. The CDR3 covers 15 residues. Here the CDR3 DNA reads TGTGCCAGCAGCAAAGGGCGGGACAAGAATCAGCCCCAGCATTTT. Protein sequence: CASSKGRDKNQPQHF. The variable domain in full, with the rest retrieved from reference TRBV2 and TRBJ1-5, is EPEVTQTPSHQVTQMGQEVILRCVPISNHLYFYWYRQILGQKVEFLVSFYNNEISEKSEIFDDQFSVERPDGSNFTLKIRSTKLEDSAMYFCASSKGRDKNQPQHFGDGTRLSIL.

V and J are TRBV29-1 and TRBJ2-2, with D maybe TRBD2 (6 bases). The CDR3 has 13 residues. CDR1 SQVTM and CDR2 ANQGSEA come from the germline V gene. V was shortened by 3 bases and J by 2 bases, with 7 bases between the two germline ends. The CDR3 loop is CSVEGLNTGELFF. CDR3 DNA sequence: TGCAGCGTTGAGGGACTCAACACCGGGGAGCTGTTTTTT.

The genes are TRBV7-2 and TRBJ2-3; 8 nucleotides line up with TRBD2. The CDR3 is made up of 16 amino acids. Germline V gives CDR1 SGHTA, CDR2 FQGNSA. The junction had 9 bases not matched to a gene; V was cut back by 5 bases and J by 2 bases. CDR3 protein: CASSVPSGWNTDTQYF. CDR3 coding DNA: TGTGCCAGCAGCGTACCTAGCGGGTGGAACACAGATACGCAGTATTTT.

The V and J genes are TRBV11-2 and TRBJ1-3, with a possible D match to TRBD1 (6 bases). Germline assignment: CDR1 SGHAT and CDR2 FQNNGV. This CDR3 is built from 20 residues. V lost 2 bases and J lost 0, with 23 bases in between. CDR3 sequence (DNA): TGTGCCAGCAGCTTATTGGGAGTAGGGGGGCCCCCTCTCTCTGGAAACACCATATATTTT. The encoded protein is CASSLLGVGGPPLSGNTIYF.

There are a few counts of this clonotype. J is TRBJ2-2 and V is TRBV2; D remains ambiguous. V shed 10 bases and J shed 5 bases, with 11 bases lying between them. The CDR3 runs 12 residues. The V gene's germline CDR1 is SNHLY and CDR2 FYNNEI. The CDR3 coding sequence is TGTGCCACGCCAGCTCCTACCGGGGAGCTGTTTTTT. The encoded protein is CATPAPTGELFF.

The chain couples TRBV6-1 to TRBJ2-7; possible D gene TRBD2, 5 bases. The CDR3 extends over 13 amino acids. Per the germline V gene, CDR1 is MNHNS and CDR2 is SASEGT. V was trimmed by 11 bases and J by 3 bases, leaving 17 bases between them. CDR3 loop: CAASSSIGYEQYF. The CDR3 region has the DNA TGTGCCGCTAGCTCGTCTATCGGCTACGAGCAGTACTTC.

This clonotype was observed a handful of times. The V gene is TRBV6-1, the J gene TRBJ2-1; TRBD2 agrees at 7 bases. Germline-derived CDR1 and CDR2 are MNHNS and SASEGT. Unmatched junction bases numbered 13, after V lost 6 bases and J lost 8 bases. The CDR3 contains 15 residues. CDR3 loop: CASSHLLSGGDEQFF. The CDR3 nucleotides are TGTGCCAGCAGCCACTTACTCTCTGGGGGGGATGAGCAGTTCTTC.

This clonotype was picked up a small number of times. The chain recombines TRBV11-2 with TRBJ2-7, with 8 bases aligning to TRBD2. The CDR3 loop spans 15 amino acids. Per the germline V gene, CDR1 is SGHAT and CDR2 is FQNNGV. Germline trimming cut 5 bases from V and 6 bases from J; bases unmatched to any gene: 12. CDR3 protein: CASSGRGDDYSEQYF. The CDR3 bases are TGTGCCAGCAGCGGGCGGGGGGATGACTATAGCGAGCAGTACTTC.

The sample holds a few counts of this clonotype. The V and J genes are TRBV7-9 and TRBJ1-1; D is unclear. V lost 5 bases and J 1 base, leaving 14 bases between the germline ends. The CDR3 loop spans 15 amino acids. Germline lookup yields CDR1 SEHNR and CDR2 FQNEAQ (reference sequence). CDR3 in amino acids: CASSGAFSGNTEAFF. DNA of the CDR3: TGTGCCAGCAGCGGTGCCTTTAGCGGGAACACTGAAGCTTTCTTT.

The chain employs TRBV7-9 and TRBJ1-1; D not resolved. Trimming pared 7 bases from V and 1 base from J, leaving 13 bases between. This CDR3 comprises 14 residues. Germline V gives CDR1 SEHNR, CDR2 FQNEAQ (reference sequence). Here the CDR3 reads CASTPREPNTEAFF. The CDR3 bases are TGTGCCAGCACCCCCCGAGAGCCGAACACTGAAGCTTTCTTT.